This is a list of T cell receptor beta chains from one sample in a study of shared clonotypes between healthy human individuals. The protocol was immunoSEQ multiplex PCR, while the TCRdb copy is restricted to in-frame clones and leaves out a portion. The table includes about 340,000 clones, 73% detected once. The sample comprised memory CD4+ T cells sorted from blood. The receptors originated from a man younger than 45 in good health. Each CDR3 is given with its conserved first and last residue. A D gene is named only where the DNA matches it firmly. Not every row has a clone size; where given, it reads once, few, many or a size class.

v_call	j_call	d_call	clone_size	cdr3_aa	cdr3_nt
TRBV18	TRBJ1-1	NA	NA	CASSPGNTEAFF	TGTGCCAGCTCACCAGGGAACACTGAAGCTTTCTTT
TRBV10-3	TRBJ2-3	NA	NA	CAISVPPGEDTQYF	TGTGCCATCAGTGTCCCCCCGGGAGAGGATACGCAGTATTTT
TRBV9	TRBJ2-7	TRBD1	once	CASSAGQGTYEQYF	TGTGCCAGCAGCGCAGGACAGGGTACCTACGAGCAGTACTTC
TRBV6-1	TRBJ2-5	NA	NA	CASSETRAQETQYF	TGTGCCAGCAGTGAGACCCGGGCCCAAGAGACCCAGTACTTC
TRBV28	TRBJ1-2	NA	once	CASSPTGFRYGYTF	TGTGCCAGCAGCCCCACAGGGTTTCGTTATGGCTACACCTTC
TRBV11-3	TRBJ2-1	TRBD1	NA	CASSPLTGVSYNEQFF	TGTGCCAGCAGCCCACTGACAGGGGTAAGCTACAATGAGCAGTTCTTC
TRBV10-3	TRBJ2-1	TRBD2	NA	CAISEGGLAGGPQFF	TGTGCCATCAGTGAAGGGGGGCTAGCGGGAGGGCCTCAGTTCTTC
TRBV19	TRBJ2-3	NA	NA	CATDHGERITDTQYF	TGTGCCACTGACCATGGAGAGAGGATCACAGATACGCAGTATTTT
TRBV7-6	TRBJ2-7	NA	NA	CASSLAVGHEQYF	TGTGCCAGCAGCTTAGCGGTCGGGCACGAGCAGTACTTC
TRBV19	TRBJ2-2	NA	few	CASSGQAVSGELFF	TGTGCCAGTAGTGGGCAGGCGGTTTCCGGGGAGCTGTTTTTT
TRBV5-1	TRBJ2-3	NA	NA	CASSLQGRYTDTQYF	TGCGCCAGCAGCCTACAGGGACGGTACACAGATACGCAGTATTTT
TRBV6-1	TRBJ2-3	NA	NA	CASSDGDTPNPTDTQYF	TGTGCCAGCAGTGATGGAGATACCCCAAACCCCACAGATACGCAGTATTTT
TRBV9	TRBJ2-1	NA	NA	CASSVDPGVGNNEQFF	TGTGCCAGCAGCGTCGACCCGGGAGTCGGCAACAATGAGCAGTTCTTC
TRBV5-4	TRBJ2-4	NA	NA	CASSLRAAKNIQYF	TGTGCCAGCAGCTTGCGGGCAGCCAAAAACATTCAGTACTTC
TRBV4-3	TRBJ2-1	TRBD2	NA	CASSARTAGGLNEQFF	TGCGCCAGCAGCGCCCGTACGGCGGGAGGACTCAATGAGCAGTTCTTC
TRBV19	TRBJ1-3	NA	NA	CASSSTGISGNTIYF	TGTGCCAGTAGCTCCACAGGGATCTCTGGAAACACCATATATTTT
TRBV14	TRBJ2-3	TRBD2	NA	CASKPTSGHTDTQYF	TGTGCCAGCAAACCGACTAGCGGCCACACAGATACGCAGTATTTT
TRBV6-1	TRBJ2-5	NA	NA	CASSDVGATETQYF	TGTGCCAGCAGTGATGTAGGCGCGACTGAGACCCAGTACTTC
TRBV5-1	TRBJ2-3	NA	NA	CASSGGTSLDTQYF	TGCGCCAGCAGCGGTGGGACAAGTCTGGATACGCAGTATTTT
TRBV7-2	TRBJ2-3	TRBD2	NA	CASSLGVAGGDTQYF	TGTGCCAGCAGCTTAGGTGTAGCGGGAGGAGATACGCAGTATTTT
TRBV18	TRBJ1-1	NA	NA	CASSTGFSGAEAFF	TGTGCCAGCTCCACGGGTTTTTCGGGGGCTGAAGCTTTCTTT
TRBV6-5	TRBJ2-1	NA	few	CASSYRPQGGNEQFF	TGTGCCAGCAGTTACAGGCCCCAGGGGGGGAATGAGCAGTTCTTC
TRBV4-1	TRBJ2-3	NA	NA	CASRAPGRTDTQYF	TGCGCCAGTAGGGCCCCGGGACGCACAGATACGCAGTATTTT
TRBV5-6	TRBJ2-5	TRBD1	few	CASSSGQQETQYF	TGTGCCAGCAGCTCGGGACAGCAAGAGACCCAGTACTTC
TRBV9	TRBJ2-1	NA	NA	CASSEKGSTYNEQFF	TGTGCCAGCAGCGAGAAGGGCTCAACTTACAATGAGCAGTTCTTC
TRBV7-2	TRBJ2-7	NA	NA	CASRGGGYEQYF	TGTGCCAGCCGAGGAGGGGGCTACGAGCAGTACTTC
TRBV30	TRBJ1-3	NA	NA	CAWSLLGSHSGNTIYF	TGTGCCTGGAGCCTCCTCGGGAGCCACTCTGGAAACACCATATATTTT
TRBV5-5	TRBJ1-2	NA	many	CASSLGPLANYGYTF	TGTGCCAGCAGCTTAGGCCCGTTGGCTAACTATGGCTACACCTTC
TRBV25-1	TRBJ1-1	NA	NA	CASRPGTPNTEAFF	TGTGCCAGCAGGCCCGGGACACCGAACACTGAAGCTTTCTTT
TRBV30	TRBJ2-6	NA	NA	CACPLISSGANVLTF	TGTGCCTGTCCGCTGATCAGCTCTGGGGCCAACGTCCTGACTTTC
TRBV5-1	TRBJ2-1	NA	NA	CASSLRNEQFF	TGCGCCAGCAGCTTACGCAATGAGCAGTTCTTC
TRBV11-3	TRBJ2-2	NA	NA	CASRGGGELFF	TGTGCCAGCAGGGGTGGCGGGGAGCTGTTTTTT
TRBV28	TRBJ2-2	TRBD2	NA	CASSLHGTSRTGELFF	TGTGCCAGCAGTTTACACGGGACTAGTCGGACCGGGGAGCTGTTTTTT
TRBV5-6	TRBJ2-7	NA	NA	CASSFGTVTYEQYF	TGTGCCAGCAGCTTTGGGACTGTTACCTACGAGCAGTACTTC
TRBV30	TRBJ2-1	TRBD2	once	CAGRGVAGVNEQFF	TGTGCCGGCCGCGGGGTAGCGGGAGTCAATGAGCAGTTCTTC
TRBV5-1	TRBJ2-2	TRBD1	NA	CASSLQDRVVGELFF	TGCGCCAGCAGCTTGCAGGACAGGGTCGTCGGGGAGCTGTTTTTT
TRBV30	TRBJ1-3	NA	once	CAWSVGQSGNTIYF	TGTGCCTGGAGTGTAGGACAGTCCGGAAACACCATATATTTT
TRBV29-1	TRBJ1-1	NA	NA	CSAPSVGYEAFF	TGCAGCGCCCCCAGCGTGGGATATGAAGCTTTCTTT
TRBV28	TRBJ1-5	NA	many	CASSSPSRGPQHF	TGTGCCAGCAGCTCCCCGTCCCGTGGGCCCCAGCATTTT
TRBV6-5	TRBJ2-7	NA	NA	CASSYITSFEQYF	TGTGCCAGCAGTTACATAACTAGCTTCGAGCAGTACTTC
TRBV7-7	TRBJ1-2	TRBD1	NA	CASSLKDRVNYGYTF	TGTGCCAGCAGCTTAAAAGACAGGGTGAACTATGGCTACACCTTC
TRBV7-9	TRBJ2-5	NA	few	CASSLEGGLPKETQYF	TGTGCCAGCAGCTTAGAGGGGGGACTTCCAAAAGAGACCCAGTACTTC
TRBV5-6	TRBJ2-1	NA	few	CASSLRVGLYNEQFF	TGTGCCAGCAGCTTGCGGGTAGGGCTGTACAATGAGCAGTTCTTC